This T cell receptor (beta chain) emerged from a study of early T cells in non-severe SARS-CoV-2 infection (dated by TCRdb to the early 2020s). As for the study more broadly: TCR sequencing used bulk RNA from unsorted whole blood, so alpha and beta chains could not be paired.

Library construction relied on 5' RACE. TCRdb shows the sequencer as NextSeq 500. The TCR library protocol attached unique molecular identifiers to individual cDNA molecules to correct for sequencing error and PCR bias. Both TCR alpha and beta chains were sequenced, and tight co-correlation was observed between alpha and beta sequence abundances in each sample. The original pipeline was this. Decombinator V4 was used to perform V gene, J gene and CDR3 annotation of TCR sequences. TCRs were defined as expanded if a significant change between any two time points was detected under a Poisson model with p below 0.0001. TCR abundances were normalised to the total number of TCRs sequenced per sample and expressed as counts per million. MAIT TCRs were defined by TRAV1-2 paired with TRAJ12, TRAJ20 or TRAJ33, and iNKT TCRs by TRAV10 paired with TRAJ18. VDJdb, accessed 1 November 2021, was searched for CMV, EBV and SARS-CoV-2 annotated TCRs, with TCRs annotated for multiple antigens excluded. TCRdb reanalyzed the raw reads on its own, using fastp at Q25 for trimming and MiXCR for clone calling, and kept in-frame beta chains. Each CDR3 protein appears once, grouped with its most common genes and DNA. What appears here as the V and J calls and clone size reflects TCRdb's work, not the paper's. The sample data list 40,000 to 50,000 distinct CDR3 sequences, and 6% to 7.5% of these were observed just once. The ten largest make up roughly 4.3% of the sample.

The germline V end is reduced by 3 bases and the J end by 3 bases; junction bases left unmatched: 7. In the germline V gene (reference sequence), CDR1 corresponds to DFQATT and CDR2 to SNEGSKA. The CDR3, from cysteine to phenylalanine, totals 15 residues. CDR3 DNA is the only sequence kept; it has 45 bases, read in frame from the first base. To note about this clonotype: It has no known antigen specificity. The input lacks base qualities; no much larger clone sits a single base away.

The full study reports these points: VDJdb matching was skewed toward anti-spike CD8 responses and likely underestimated virus-specific expansions by missing private and CD4 specificities.

The study was a case-control design nested within a healthcare worker cohort in London, UK, with weekly nasopharyngeal swab PCR tests and blood sampling. Between 23 and 31 March 2020, the week of the UK lockdown, healthcare workers were enrolled and then followed up weekly for as long as 16 weeks. Sequenced sample: whole blood. This sequence was found in an adult who was a healthcare worker with PCR-confirmed SARS-CoV-2 infection or an uninfected control (not recorded which). The rearrangement joined TRBV20-1 to TRBJ2-3; a stretch of 9 junction bases matches TRBD1. DNA sequence: TGCAGTGCTAGGGTCCCGGGACAGGGTACAGATACGCAGTATTTT. It translates as CSARVPGQGTDTQYF.